The sequence of this TCR beta chain was determined in a study of CD8 T cells in Susac syndrome. Study in general: Sequenced Susac syndrome patients included roughly 6 with clinically active disease and eight in remission. Patients with Susac syndrome were therapy-naive, taking corticosteroids, with some also receiving intravenous immunoglobulin, or taking intravenous immunoglobulin alone at the time their blood was drawn.

An input of roughly 0.5 to 1 ug of RNA was subjected to reverse transcription using random hexamers. TCRdb reprocessed the immunoSEQ multiplex PCR reads via MiXCR and lists one record per CDR3 protein. The sample lists about 94,000 distinct CDR3 sequences; over 90% were seen once. As regards this clonotype: The antigen is unknown.

Study-level points and caveats: The CD4+ T cell repertoires of Susac syndrome were found to show no clonal expansion.

Per germline, CDR1 MNHEY and CDR2 SMNVEV (reference sequence). Trimming stripped 8 bases from V and 5 bases from J, with 13 bases between. The CDR3 consists of 12 residues. The receptor comes from a human donor with Susac syndrome. The V call is TRBV27, the J call TRBJ2-7, with D unresolved. What was sequenced was CD4+ T cells from PBMCs. The CDR3 reads CASGIGVHEQYF. The CDR3 nucleotides read TGTGCCAGCGGTATCGGAGTCCACGAGCAGTACTTC.